This T cell receptor beta chain came from a study of beta chain features in type 1 diabetes. Background on the study: Healthy donors, compared against patients, showed similar age, gender and cell yields.

Isolated RNA was reverse transcribed in full, so expressed TCRB transcripts were sequenced. TCRdb's copy holds only in-frame clones and misses some; the assay was immunoSEQ multiplex PCR. The sample lists 600,000 to 700,000 clones; around 12% were seen once. This clone was counted between two and nine times. The antigen is unknown. Study-wide findings and caveats: Patients with type 1 diabetes showed fewer VDJ junction insertions and more deletions. Shorter TCRB CDR3s, moderately but significantly so, were found in Type 1 diabetes patients in all four CD4+ subsets.

Via the markers CD45RO/CCR7/CD25/CD127/CD95/CD27, stem cell-like memory, regulatory, central memory and naive CD4+ cells were sorted. This CDR3 contains 15 residues. V was clipped by 2 bases and J by 2 bases; unmatched bases: 5. Per germline, CDR1 MNHEY and CDR2 SVGAGI. This receptor was identified in a man younger than 40 with type 1 diabetes. Sequencing input: naive CD4+ T cells from blood. This sequence joins TRBV6-5 and TRBJ2-7, with TRBD2 matching over 8 bases. The CDR3 region is CASSYGGGQTYEQYF. The CDR3 DNA is TGTGCCAGCAGTTACGGCGGGGGGCAGACCTACGAGCAGTACTTC.